These 8 T cell receptor beta chains originate from one sample sequenced in a study of blood T cell repertoires in COVID-19. Sequencing was performed with immunoSEQ multiplex PCR; in TCRdb, only in-frame clones are kept and a portion is missing. The table records a few hundred thousand clones, around 84% of them present only once. Sequencing used peripheral blood. The origin of the receptors is a middle-aged woman who had recovered from COVID-19.

This sequence joins TRBV10-3 and TRBJ2-3; TRBD2 aligns across 9 bases. The CDR3 is made up of 17 amino acids. Germline values: CDR1 ENHRY, CDR2 SYGVKD. With 0 bases clipped from V and 1 base from J, the junction kept 5 bases outside the gene matches. The CDR3 DNA reads as TGTGCCATCAGTGAGTCCGCTAGCGGGGTTGGCACAGATACGCAGTATTTT. Translated: CAISESASGVGTDTQYF.

The rearrangement links TRBV18 to TRBJ2-2; 9 bases align to TRBD1. This CDR3 contains 15 residues. Germline trimming cut 3 bases from V and 3 bases from J; bases unmatched to any gene: 2. Germline CDR1 KGHSH, CDR2 LQKENI. The CDR3 sequence is CASSPGQGYTGELFF. The CDR3, as DNA: TGTGCCAGCTCACCGGGACAGGGATACACCGGGGAGCTGTTTTTT.

The gene calls are TRBV9 and TRBJ2-1, with 7 bases aligning to TRBD1. This CDR3 is 16 amino acids long. Germline CDR1 is SGDLS and CDR2 is YYNGEE. V trimming: 0 bases; J trimming: 0 bases; junction bases outside the gene matches: 3. CDR3 sequence reads: CASSVAGGSSYNEQFF. CDR3 DNA: TGTGCCAGCAGCGTAGCAGGGGGTAGCTCCTACAATGAGCAGTTCTTC.

Notes on this clone: It is unclear where the CDR3 begins or ends on the DNA, so no DNA is shown, and the CDR3 is as TCRdb lists it. CDR3 sequence: CASSFGAGSPIPPSF. The chain has TRBV11-3 and TRBJ2-7; TRBD2 is taken as the D call from the table, unchecked against the DNA. Germline V gene lookup returns CDR1 SGHNT and CDR2 YENEEA. The CDR3 has 15 residues if both end residues are counted.

This chain links TRBV30 with TRBJ2-3; 7 bases align to TRBD2. The CDR3 covers 13 residues. Unmatched junction bases numbered 3, after V lost 3 bases and J lost 3 bases. CDR1 and CDR2 (germline): GTSNPN, SVGIG (reference sequence). The CDR3 region has the DNA TGTGCCTGGAGCCCCGGGGGGACAGATACGCAGTATTTT. Its protein product is CAWSPGGTDTQYF.

On this clone: The sample holds other DNA sequences that translate to the same CDR3. V is TRBV9 and J is TRBJ2-5; 7 nucleotides agree with TRBD2. This CDR3 has 14 residues. After removal of 0 bases from V and 5 bases from J, the junction contained 4 bases not matched to a gene. CDR1 is SGDLS and CDR2 is YYNGEE in the germline V gene. The CDR3: CASSVEAGQETQYF. CDR3 nucleotides: TGTGCCAGCAGCGTAGAAGCGGGGCAGGAGACCCAGTACTTC.

This clone appeared a few times. The J gene is TRBJ2-2, the V gene TRBV2; 8 nucleotides align to TRBD1. Trimming removed 6 bases from V and 3 bases from J; junction bases left unmatched: 15. This CDR3 has 18 amino acids. Germline lookup yields CDR1 SNHLY and CDR2 FYNNEI. The CDR3 protein is CASSPPQGAGRDTGELFF. Written as DNA, the CDR3 is TGTGCCAGCAGCCCACCCCAGGGGGCAGGGCGAGACACCGGGGAGCTGTTTTTT.

The J gene is TRBJ2-7, the V gene TRBV18; 10 bases are a match to TRBD1. The CDR3 contains 16 residues. Trimming at V came to 3 bases and at J to 3 bases, leaving 8 bases not matched to a gene. The germline V gene encodes CDR1 KGHSH and CDR2 LQKENI. CDR3 loop: CASSPRDRGSGYEQYF. The CDR3 DNA sequence: TGTGCCAGCTCACCGAGGGACAGGGGTAGCGGCTACGAGCAGTACTTC.